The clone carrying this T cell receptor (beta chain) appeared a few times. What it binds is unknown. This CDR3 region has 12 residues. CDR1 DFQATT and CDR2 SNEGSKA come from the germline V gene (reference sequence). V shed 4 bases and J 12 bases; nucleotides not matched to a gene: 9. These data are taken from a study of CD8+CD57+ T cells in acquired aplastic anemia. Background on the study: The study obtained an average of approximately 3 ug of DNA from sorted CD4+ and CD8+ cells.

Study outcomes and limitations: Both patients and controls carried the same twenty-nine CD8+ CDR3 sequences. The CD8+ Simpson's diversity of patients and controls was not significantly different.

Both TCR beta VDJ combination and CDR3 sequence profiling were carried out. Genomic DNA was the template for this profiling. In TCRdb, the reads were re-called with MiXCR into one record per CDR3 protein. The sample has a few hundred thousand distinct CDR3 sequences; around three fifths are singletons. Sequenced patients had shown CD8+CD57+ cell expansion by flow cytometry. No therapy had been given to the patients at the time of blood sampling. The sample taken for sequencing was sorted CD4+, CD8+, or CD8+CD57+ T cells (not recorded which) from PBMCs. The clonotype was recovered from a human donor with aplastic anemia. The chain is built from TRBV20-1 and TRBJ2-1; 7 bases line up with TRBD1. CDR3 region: CSAKGAADTQFF. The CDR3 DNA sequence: TGCAGTGCTAAGGGGGCGGCAGATACGCAGTTCTTC.